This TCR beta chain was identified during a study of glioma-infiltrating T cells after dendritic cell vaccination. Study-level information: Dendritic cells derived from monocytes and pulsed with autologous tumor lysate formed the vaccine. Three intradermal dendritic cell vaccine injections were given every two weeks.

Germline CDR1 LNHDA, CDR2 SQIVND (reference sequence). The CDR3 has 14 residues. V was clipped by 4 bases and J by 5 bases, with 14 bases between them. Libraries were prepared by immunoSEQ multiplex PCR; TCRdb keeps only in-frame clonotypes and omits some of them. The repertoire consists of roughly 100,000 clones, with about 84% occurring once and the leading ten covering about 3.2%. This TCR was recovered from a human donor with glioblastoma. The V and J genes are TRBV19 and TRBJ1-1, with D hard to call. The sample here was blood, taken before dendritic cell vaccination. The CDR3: CASSTPEGLTEAFF. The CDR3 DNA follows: TGTGCCAGTAGTACCCCTGAGGGATTGACTGAAGCTTTCTTT.